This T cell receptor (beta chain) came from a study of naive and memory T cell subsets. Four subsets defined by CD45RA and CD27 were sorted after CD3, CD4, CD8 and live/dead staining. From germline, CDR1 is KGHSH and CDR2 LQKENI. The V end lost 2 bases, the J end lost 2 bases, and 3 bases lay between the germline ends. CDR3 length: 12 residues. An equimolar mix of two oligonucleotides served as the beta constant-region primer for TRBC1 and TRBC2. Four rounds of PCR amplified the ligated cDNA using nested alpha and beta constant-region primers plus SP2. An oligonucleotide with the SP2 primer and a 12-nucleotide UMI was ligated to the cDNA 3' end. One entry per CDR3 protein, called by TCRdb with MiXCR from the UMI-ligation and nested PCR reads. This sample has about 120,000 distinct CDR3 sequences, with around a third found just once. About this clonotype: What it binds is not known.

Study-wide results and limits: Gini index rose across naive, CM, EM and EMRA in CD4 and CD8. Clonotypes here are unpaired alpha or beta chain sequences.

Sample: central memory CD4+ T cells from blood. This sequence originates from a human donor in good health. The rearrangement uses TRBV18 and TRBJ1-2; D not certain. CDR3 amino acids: CASSPGNYGYTF. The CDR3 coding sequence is TGTGCCAGCTCACCAGGAAACTATGGCTACACCTTC.